These 18 T cell receptor beta chains were all obtained from the same sample, sequenced in a study of blood T cell repertoires in COVID-19. Here immunoSEQ multiplex PCR was the method, and the copy in TCRdb shows in-frame clones only, minus some. The sample comprises some 210,000 clones, 90% to 95% of which are singletons, and under 1.5% rests with the top ten. The specimen was peripheral blood. All receptors derive from a man younger than 45 with acute or convalescent COVID-19.

Of note for this clone: A junction boundary mismatches the germline segment, possibly from a read error. The rearrangement links TRBV7-7 to TRBJ2-1, with TRBD2 identical over 11 bases. Per the germline V gene, CDR1 is SSHAT and CDR2 is FNYEAQ (reference sequence). The CDR3 is made up of 15 amino acids. CDR3 nucleotide sequence: TGTGCTAGCAGCCTTCGACTAGCGGGGTACAATGAGCAGTTCTTC. This gives the protein CASSLRLAGYNEQFF.

The CDR3, as DNA: TGTGCCAGCAGTCCCAACCCCCAGCGAATCCAGTACTTC. The encoded protein is CASSPNPQRIQYF. This chain connects TRBV7-9 to TRBJ2-7, with D unresolved. CDR3 length: 13 amino acids. V was shortened by 6 bases and J by 10 bases, with 19 bases between the two germline ends. Germline assignment: CDR1 SEHNR and CDR2 FQNEAQ (reference sequence).

This rearrangement joins TRBV5-1 to TRBJ2-2; TRBD2 is a possible D gene (6 bases). This CDR3 has 15 amino acids. Trimming took off 2 bases at V and 5 bases at J, with 13 bases between the two ends. CDR1 and CDR2 from the germline V gene are SGHRS and YFSETQ. For the CDR3, the DNA is TGCGCCAGCAGCTTTGGCGGGACGTGGACCGGGGAGCTGTTTTTT. The encoded protein is CASSFGGTWTGELFF.

The genes are TRBV7-9 and TRBJ1-1; 7 bases map to TRBD1. Germline lookup yields CDR1 SEHNR and CDR2 FQNEAQ (reference sequence). J was trimmed by 4 bases and V by 3 bases; bases with no gene match: 5. The CDR3 has 14 residues. The CDR3 DNA follows: TGTGCCAGCAGCTTCGAGGACAGGCCCACTGAAGCTTTCTTT. Protein product: CASSFEDRPTEAFF.

The rearrangement links TRBV19 to TRBJ2-4; D may be TRBD1 (6 bases). In germline, CDR1 is LNHDA, CDR2 SQIVND (reference sequence). Trimming took 4 bases from V and 9 from J, leaving 13 bases between them. This CDR3 has 13 amino acids. The CDR3 DNA reads as TGTGCCAGTAGTACCCTACAGGGAGTCATTCAGTACTTC. Its translation: CASSTLQGVIQYF.

The chain joins TRBV5-1 to TRBJ1-6, with 8 bases aligning to TRBD1. The V gene's germline CDR1 is SGHRS and CDR2 YFSETQ. The CDR3 is 15 amino acids. V lost 2 bases and J lost 6; bases outside the gene matches: 4. The CDR3 reads CASSFVDRANSPLHF. The CDR3, as DNA: TGCGCCAGCAGCTTTGTGGACAGGGCTAATTCACCCCTCCACTTT.

CDR3 residues: CASSVGLAGPEQYF. The DNA for the CDR3 is TGTGCCAGCAGTGTGGGACTAGCGGGACCCGAGCAGTACTTC. V is TRBV2 and J is TRBJ2-7, with 13 positions matching TRBD2. Germline V gene data show CDR1 as SNHLY and CDR2 as FYNNEI. The CDR3 has 14 residues. V shed 4 bases, J shed 6 bases, and the junction held 3 bases outside the gene matches.

This chain joins TRBV6-5 and TRBJ2-1, with 7 nucleotides matching TRBD1. The V gene's germline CDR1 is MNHEY and CDR2 SVGAGI. Trimming at V came to 0 bases and at J to 6 bases, leaving 8 bases not matched to a gene. The CDR3 runs 16 residues. The CDR3 spells CASSYSRGGRANEQFF. CDR3 sequence (DNA): TGTGCCAGCAGTTACTCGAGAGGGGGCAGGGCCAATGAGCAGTTCTTC.

This chain joins TRBV29-1 and TRBJ2-5; D remains unclear. The CDR3 totals 13 residues. Germline-derived CDR1 and CDR2 are SQVTM and ANQGSEA. Trimming stripped 1 base from V and 1 base from J, with 7 bases between. The CDR3 DNA sequence: TGCAGCGTTGAAGGGTCCAGCCAAGAGACCCAGTACTTC. This gives the protein CSVEGSSQETQYF.

The chain combines TRBV19 with TRBJ2-1, with TRBD2 matching over 7 bases. Germline assignment: CDR1 LNHDA and CDR2 SQIVND (reference sequence). V dropped 11 bases and J dropped 2; count of bases not matched to a gene: 12. The length of the CDR3 is 15 residues. DNA for the CDR3: TGTGCCTCTCGACGGGATCTAGCGGCCTACAATGAGCAGTTCTTC. Its protein product is CASRRDLAAYNEQFF. The full variable domain, in which reference TRBV19 and TRBJ2-1 provide the parts outside the CDR3, is DGGITQSPKYLFRKEGQNVTLSCEQNLNHDAMYWYRQDPGQGLRLIYYSQIVNDFQKGDIAEGYSVSREKKESFPLTVTSAQKNPTAFYLCASRRDLAAYNEQFFGPGTRLTVL.

The rearrangement uses TRBV2 and TRBJ2-7; D is ambiguous. CDR1 is SNHLY and CDR2 is FYNNEI in the germline V gene. With 8 bases removed from V and 7 bases from J, the gap between germline ends came to 15 bases. This CDR3 is built from 12 residues. The CDR3 here is CASEIGSEEQYF. The CDR3 nucleotides read TGTGCCAGCGAAATAGGTTCGGAGGAGCAGTACTTC.

This clone was counted once. V and J are TRBV2 and TRBJ2-3, with D perhaps matching TRBD1 (6 bases). The CDR3 contains 14 residues. The germline V and J ends were trimmed by 7 bases and 3 bases, with 14 bases remaining between them. Germline CDR1 is SNHLY and CDR2 is FYNNEI. In DNA, the CDR3 is TGTGCCAGCATCACGGACAGATCTACAGATACGCAGTATTTT. Residues: CASITDRSTDTQYF.

V is TRBV7-3 and J is TRBJ2-2; D ambiguous. V was pared by 5 bases and J by 7 bases, with 14 bases between. The V gene's germline CDR1 is SGHTA and CDR2 FQGTGA. The CDR3 is made up of 14 amino acids. CDR3 region: CASSLSSSVGELFF. The CDR3 bases are TGTGCCAGCAGCCTGTCAAGTTCGGTCGGGGAGCTGTTTTTT.

The gene calls are TRBV3-1 (or the pseudogene TRBV3-2) and TRBJ1-6; D is possibly TRBD1 (6 bases). The V end was cut by 6 bases, the J end by 10 bases, with 25 bases between. This CDR3 has 17 residues. Germline lookup yields CDR1 LGHDT and CDR2 YNNKEL (reference sequence). The DNA of the CDR3 is TGTGCCAGCAGGTTAAGCGGGACAATGAATATAGGGTCACCCCTCCACTTT. Encoded protein: CASRLSGTMNIGSPLHF.

The chain couples TRBV6-1 to TRBJ2-3; 9 bases agree with TRBD2. The J segment lost 0 bases and the V segment lost 4 bases, leaving 8 bases of the junction unmatched. Germline V lookup: CDR1 MNHNS, CDR2 SASEGT. This CDR3 is 17 amino acids long. CDR3 sequence reads: CASSGPAGGPSTDTQYF. CDR3 nucleotide sequence: TGTGCCAGCAGTGGGCCAGCGGGAGGACCAAGCACAGATACGCAGTATTTT.

The genes are TRBV7-9 and TRBJ1-1; possible D gene TRBD1, 5 bases. Looked up from germline, CDR1 is SEHNR and CDR2 is FQNEAQ (reference sequence). With 1 base removed from V and 5 bases from J, the gap between germline ends came to 11 bases. The CDR3 has 14 residues. In DNA, the CDR3 is TGTGCCAGCAGCTTAGAAGGTAGGGGTACTGAAGCTTTCTTT. It codes for CASSLEGRGTEAFF.

The CDR3 DNA is TGTGCCAGCAGTTTATTTCGGCAGCGGAAAGAGACCCAGTACTTC. Residues: CASSLFRQRKETQYF. The genes are TRBV28 and TRBJ2-5, with D perhaps matching TRBD2 (5 bases). The CDR3 is made up of 15 amino acids. Germline assignment: CDR1 MDHEN and CDR2 SYDVKM. Trimming shortened V by 1 base and J by 3 bases, and 12 bases separated the two germline ends. The whole variable domain, remainder taken from reference TRBV28 and TRBJ2-5, is DVKVTQSSRYLVKRTGEKVFLECVQDMDHENMFWYRQDPGLGLRLIYFSYDVKMKEKGDIPEGYSVSREKKERFSLILESASTNQTSMYLCASSLFRQRKETQYFGPGTRLLVL.

The chain joins TRBV6-5 to TRBJ2-2; no clear D gene. Germline V gene lookup returns CDR1 MNHEY and CDR2 SVGAGI. The CDR3 contains 16 residues. Trimming left V 0 bases short and J 5 bases short, with 13 bases between. The CDR3 DNA reads as TGTGCCAGCAGTTACTCGGCGCTAGGAGATACCGGGGAGCTGTTTTTT. It encodes CASSYSALGDTGELFF.